This T cell receptor beta chain comes out of a study of CD8+ T cells in alopecia areata listed by TCRdb under 2018. For context, the study as a whole: The treated patients, all with moderate-to-severe alopecia areata, were enrolled in an open-label pilot trial of oral tofacitinib given at 5 to 10 mg twice daily. TCRbeta CDR3 regions were amplified by immunoSEQ multiplex PCR using 35 Vbeta forward and 13 Jbeta reverse primers. Scalp clonality was compared among normal scalp (n=4), patchy alopecia areata scalp (n=8), and alopecia totalis/universalis scalp (n=8). The study used high-throughput TCRbeta sequencing to examine T cell clonal expansion in alopecia areata, in both the C3H/HeJ mouse model and human patients. Patients on tofacitinib were biopsied at baseline and after 4 and 24 weeks of treatment, and several of the patients also had a later scalp biopsy. Disease severity in treated patients was measured with the SALT score, which quantifies the percentage of affected scalp surface area. RNA was obtained with the PAXgene miRNA kit for fixed scalp, the miRNeasy kit for PBMCs, and the RNeasy kit for mouse skin. Tofacitinib was given for 6 to 18 months, followed by 6 months of follow-up off drug to assess delayed response and recurrence. Human TCRbeta sequencing covered scalp tissue and sorted CD4+ and CD8+ peripheral blood T cells from patchy and totalis/universalis alopecia areata patients and healthy controls.

As regards this clone: Its antigen remains unidentified. There are no base qualities to consult, and no much larger clone falls within one base.

Library generation was performed with the immunoSEQ multiplex PCR assay. For TCR sequencing, RNA was extracted from every sample and reverse transcribed into cDNA to serve as template. First-strand cDNA was synthesized using SuperScript III with a 2:1 mix of oligo-dT and random hexamers. Amplification bias was assessed with a synthetic immune receptor repertoire, and residual bias was removed computationally. As for how the authors treated the data: Raw reads were preprocessed to remove errors, and CDR3 was defined by IMGT conventions from the conserved cysteine to phenylalanine. Clonality was computed as 1 minus the Shannon entropy, with the entropy normalized by log2 of the number of productive unique TCRs. CD4 or CD8 identity of scalp clones was inferred by cross-referencing scalp TCRbeta sequences with sorted blood CD4 and CD8 repertoires. TCRdb obtained this table from immuneACCESS and retained in-frame rearrangements with V and J assigned. These tables miss some clones; where compared with another copy, unresolved V genes account for less than half of the shortfall, and the remainder is unexplained. V and J calls plus clone size are reproduced from that table; the DNA served to infer D and trimming. This sample is represented by 4,500 or so clones; around 63% of them were singletons. About 10% of the sample belongs to the ten largest clones.

The time point label for this specimen denotes: 4 weeks on oral tofacitinib. Explained via the paper, the treatment or condition label denotes: oral pan-JAK inhibitor, 5-10 mg twice daily. Peripheral blood and lesional scalp punch biopsies were obtained from patients with alopecia areata. Human scalp biopsies went straight into PAXgene tissue containers for immediate fixation. The V and J ends are trimmed by 6 bases and 2 bases, leaving 10 bases between them. The CDR3 holds 13 amino acids from the cysteine to the phenylalanine. Only CDR3 DNA remains: 39 bases, in frame from the first base. CDR1 MNHEY and CDR2 SVGAGI are derived from the germline V gene. Summary of the overall study and its limitations: Because the treated cohort was small and included a single nonresponder, larger studies are needed to assess links between baseline CD8+ expansion and response. Shared TCR sequences between patients were less evident than in mice, which may be partly attributable to HLA diversity in the patient population. Scalp clonality and the number of expanded CD8+ clones among the top 100 scalp clones were significantly decreased by tofacitinib. Many expanded lesional clones persisted in scalp and blood during tofacitinib treatment, which may partly explain relapse after stopping treatment. Resident alphabeta T cells in normal human skin are also sequenced, complicating scalp TCR repertoire analysis, unlike mouse skin dominated by gammadelta T cells. Higher clonality and more expanded CD8+ clones were observed in lesional scalp than in normal scalp, particularly in alopecia totalis/universalis, a finding suggestive of antigenic drive.

The source of this sequence is a human donor with alopecia areata. Material: skin, obtained at week 4, from a patient treated with tofacitinib. This sequence uses TRBV6-5 and TRBJ1-2, with a tentative D gene TRBD1 over 5 matching bases. The sequenced DNA is TGTGCCAGCAGCCTGGGACTGAACTATGGCTACACCTTC. Translation gives CASSLGLNYGYTF.